A single sample gave rise to the 13 T cell receptor beta chains below, sequenced in a study of neurological immune-mediated disorders. Using its own MiXCR run on the 5' RACE reads, TCRdb lists one record per CDR3 protein. The sample yields 84,000 or so distinct CDR3 sequences, approximately 13% seen once. Described time point: longitudinal time-point 2. Sequencing used PBMCs. These receptors were collected from a female donor with HTLV-1-associated myelopathy (HAM/TSP).

This clonotype was counted many times. The rearrangement uses TRBV7-6 and TRBJ2-1; D might be TRBD2 (5 bases). CDR1 and CDR2 (germline): SGHVS, FNYEAQ. Deletions cut 2 bases from V and 10 bases from J, with 12 bases between. The CDR3 is 13 amino acids. The CDR3 reads CASSLWENREQFF. CDR3 sequence (DNA): TGTGCCAGCAGCTTATGGGAGAACCGGGAGCAGTTCTTC.

Regarding this clonotype: An end of the junction differs from the germline gene, which may be a read error. CDR3 sequence: CASSGGRLFSGGDPHYF. The CDR3 DNA follows: TGTGCCAGCAGCGGAGGCCGACTCTTTAGCGGGGGGGATCCGCATTATTTT. The chain carries TRBV9 and TRBJ2-3, with TRBD2 identical over 11 bases. This CDR3 has 17 residues. Per germline, CDR1 SGDLS and CDR2 YYNGEE.

In this sample, this clonotype turned up many times. The chain is built from TRBV2 and TRBJ2-3; D may be TRBD1 or TRBD2 (5 bases each). In germline, CDR1 is SNHLY, CDR2 FYNNEI. V shed 6 bases and J shed 5 bases, with 6 bases lying between them. The CDR3 extends over 11 amino acids. The CDR3 is CASRGEDTQYF. CDR3 nucleotide sequence: TGTGCCAGCAGGGGGGAAGATACGCAGTATTTT.

This clonotype occurred many times. The CDR3 spells CASRPRGPGETQYF. The CDR3 DNA sequence: TGTGCCAGCAGGCCCAGGGGCCCCGGGGAGACCCAGTACTTC. The V gene is TRBV6-6, the J gene TRBJ2-5; D possibly corresponds to TRBD1 (6 bases). CDR3 length equals 14 residues. The V end was cut by 6 bases, the J end by 5 bases, with 16 bases between. Germline V gives CDR1 MNHNY, CDR2 SVGAGI (reference sequence).

The chain joins TRBV5-1 to TRBJ1-3; D is possibly TRBD1 (6 bases). The V gene lost 0 bases and the J gene lost 4 bases, with 11 bases spanning the gap. Per germline, CDR1 SGHRS and CDR2 YFSETQ. The CDR3 has 15 amino acids. The CDR3 region has the DNA TGCGCCAGCAGCTTGGCCCAGGGGTTAGGAAACACCATATATTTT. This encodes CASSLAQGLGNTIYF.

This clonotype was counted once. The limits of the CDR3 on the DNA are not certain, so only TCRdb's listed CDR3 is given. The chain joins TRBV6-5 to TRBJ1-5; the DNA was not compared with TRBD1, the D call given in the table. With termini counted, the CDR3 has 23 amino acids. Germline V gene data show CDR1 as MNHEY and CDR2 as SVGAGI. CDR3 in amino acids: CASSGQGNNEQFFGPGTGQPQHF.

This rearrangement joins TRBV20-1 to TRBJ2-1; TRBD1 matches 7 bases. Germline lookup yields CDR1 DFQATT and CDR2 SNEGSKA (reference sequence). V lost 3 bases and J lost 7; bases outside the gene matches: 6. There are 13 residues in the CDR3. The CDR3 loop reads CSASRGPSNEQFF. The CDR3 nucleotides read TGCAGTGCTAGTAGGGGGCCGAGTAATGAGCAGTTCTTC.

CDR3 bases: TGCAGCGCCCGGGACAGGGGAACCGGGGAGCTGTTTTTT. It specifies CSARDRGTGELFF. V gene TRBV29-1 combines with J gene TRBJ2-2; the match to TRBD1 covers 10 bases. Germline-derived CDR1 and CDR2 are SQVTM and ANQGSEA. The V segment lost 7 bases and the J segment 5 bases; nucleotides outside the gene matches: 4. The CDR3 is made up of 13 amino acids.

This clonotype has at least ten counts. J is TRBJ1-6 and V is TRBV14, with D possibly being TRBD1 (5 bases). Trimming took 0 bases from V and 11 from J, leaving 17 bases between them. The CDR3 sequence is 16 residues long. Germline V gives CDR1 SGHDN, CDR2 FVKESK. This CDR3 is CASSQDLRRTSPPLHF. In nucleotides, the CDR3 is TGTGCCAGCAGCCAAGATCTCAGGCGGACAAGCCCACCCCTCCACTTT.

In this sample, this clonotype turned up many times. CDR3 bases: TGTGCCAGCAGCCAGATCGGGCCTAGCGGGGGAGAGACCCAGTACTTC. Amino acid sequence: CASSQIGPSGGETQYF. The J gene is TRBJ2-5, the V gene TRBV7-9; TRBD2 agrees at 10 bases. CDR1 and CDR2 (germline): SEHNR, FQNEAQ (reference sequence). The J segment lost 4 bases and the V segment lost 5 bases, leaving 10 bases of the junction unmatched. This CDR3 is built from 16 residues.

On this clonotype itself: In this CDR3 the conserved last residue, phenylalanine or tryptophan, is missing, so a read error is likely. This chain uses TRBV5-1 with TRBJ2-3, with 11 positions matching TRBD2. The CDR3 has 15 amino acids. Germline lookup yields CDR1 SGHRS and CDR2 YFSETQ. The CDR3 region has the DNA TGCACCAGCAGCTTGGAACTAGCGGGGGCAGATACGCAGTATTTG. It is translated as CTSSLELAGADTQYL.

This clonotype was seen a few times. This chain uses TRBV5-1 with TRBJ1-2, with unresolved D. Per the germline V gene, CDR1 is SGHRS and CDR2 is YFSETQ. CDR3 length equals 14 residues. The ends were cut back, 0 bases at V and 2 bases at J, with 8 bases in the middle. The DNA for the CDR3 is TGCGCCAGCAGCTTGGACCCTATAAACTATGGCTACACCTTC. It is translated as CASSLDPINYGYTF.

Comment on this clonotype: This may come from a read error, since a much larger clone is one base off. In this CDR3 the conserved last residue, phenylalanine or tryptophan, is missing, so a read error is likely. The chain couples TRBV9 to TRBJ2-7, with D perhaps TRBD2 (7 bases). With 4 bases removed from V and 5 bases from J, the gap between germline ends came to 13 bases. The CDR3 has 13 amino acids. Germline loops: CDR1 SGDLS, CDR2 YYNGEE. Here the CDR3 reads CASSPLGGDEQYL. Written as DNA, the CDR3 is TGTGCCAGCAGCCCCTTAGGGGGGGACGAGCAGTACTTA.